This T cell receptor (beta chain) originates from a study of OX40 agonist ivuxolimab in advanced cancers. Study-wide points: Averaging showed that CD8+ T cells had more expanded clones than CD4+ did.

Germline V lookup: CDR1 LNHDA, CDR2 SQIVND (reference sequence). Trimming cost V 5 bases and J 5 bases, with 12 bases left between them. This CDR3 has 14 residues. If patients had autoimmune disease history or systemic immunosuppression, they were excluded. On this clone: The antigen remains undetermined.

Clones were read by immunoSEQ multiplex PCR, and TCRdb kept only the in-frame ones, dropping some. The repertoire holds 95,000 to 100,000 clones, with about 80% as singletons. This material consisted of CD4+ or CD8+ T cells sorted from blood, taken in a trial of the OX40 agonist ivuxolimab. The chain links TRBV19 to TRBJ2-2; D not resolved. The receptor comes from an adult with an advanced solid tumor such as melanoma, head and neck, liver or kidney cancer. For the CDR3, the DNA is TGTGCCAGTAGTTCCTCGGACCGGACCGGGGAGCTGTTTTTT. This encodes CASSSSDRTGELFF.